The 16 T cell receptor beta chains below come from one sample, sequenced in a study of cytomegalovirus exposure and HLA in healthy donors. 60 Vbeta and 13 Jbeta primers were used in PCR. The method was immunoSEQ multiplex PCR; TCRdb's version includes in-frame clones alone and lacks a portion of them. Of over 250,000 clones in the sample, 86% were seen once. The specimen was PBMCs. These receptors came from a man aged 40-49 years in good health and CMV-seropositive.

V is TRBV6-5 and J is TRBJ1-1; D not resolved. V was trimmed by 7 bases and J by 1 base, leaving 16 bases between them. From germline, CDR1 is MNHEY and CDR2 SVGAGI. The CDR3 contains 15 residues. The CDR3 DNA sequence: TGTGCCAGCATCTCGGGCGGGGTCTGGAACACTGAAGCTTTCTTT. It specifies CASISGGVWNTEAFF.

This clone was seen a few times. CDR3 in amino acids: CASSSWRVEPQHF. Written as DNA, the CDR3 is TGTGCCAGCAGCTCGTGGCGGGTGGAGCCCCAGCATTTT. The chain is built from TRBV2 and TRBJ1-5; no reliable D call. Germline V gene sequence: CDR1 SNHLY, CDR2 FYNNEI. CDR3 length equals 13 residues. Trimming removed 6 bases at V and 8 bases at J, with 14 bases between.

CDR3 amino acids: CASSVGGQGPYEQYF. The DNA of the CDR3 is TGTGCCAGCAGCGTAGGGGGACAGGGGCCCTACGAGCAGTACTTC. This chain connects TRBV9 to TRBJ2-7; 10 nucleotides match TRBD1. Germline V gene lookup returns CDR1 SGDLS and CDR2 YYNGEE. CDR3 size: 15 residues. V dropped 0 bases and J dropped 2; count of bases not matched to a gene: 2.

This clone has only one observation. The rearrangement links TRBV7-6 to TRBJ2-5; 7 bases agree with TRBD2. The length of the CDR3 is 12 residues. Germline assignment: CDR1 SGHVS and CDR2 FNYEAQ. V lost 7 bases to trimming and J lost 3 bases; unmatched junction nucleotides: 2. The CDR3: CASTRGEETQYF. In nucleotides, the CDR3 is TGTGCCAGCACCCGGGGGGAAGAGACCCAGTACTTC.

The chain recombines TRBV19 with TRBJ1-4; 7 nucleotides match TRBD1. The CDR3 is 17 residues long. With V trimmed by 1 base and J by 6 bases, 11 bases remained unmatched. Germline V gene lookup returns CDR1 LNHDA and CDR2 SQIVND (reference sequence). The CDR3 protein is CASSIGLVRGGDEKLFF. The CDR3 nucleotides read TGTGCCAGTAGTATAGGTCTGGTACGAGGGGGCGATGAAAAACTGTTTTTT.

The V call is TRBV11-2, the J call TRBJ1-1, with 8 bases aligning to TRBD1. CDR1 SGHAT and CDR2 FQNNGV come from the germline V gene. The V segment lost 5 bases and the J segment 3 bases; nucleotides outside the gene matches: 8. CDR3 length equals 15 residues. The CDR3 here is CASSHAPTGDTEAFF. The CDR3 DNA reads TGTGCCAGCAGCCACGCCCCGACAGGGGACACTGAAGCTTTCTTT.

This sequence joins TRBV29-1 and TRBJ2-1; the D gene is possibly TRBD2 (6 bases). V lost 1 base to trimming and J lost 9 bases, with 19 bases between them. This CDR3 spans 15 amino acids. CDR1 and CDR2 (germline): SQVTM, ANQGSEA. The CDR3 spells CSVEAREYRSGEQFF. The CDR3 region has the DNA TGCAGCGTTGAAGCCCGGGAGTATCGGTCTGGTGAGCAGTTCTTC.

V and J are TRBV6-5 and TRBJ1-5, with TRBD1 matching over 7 bases. The CDR3 is 15 residues long. The germline V gene encodes CDR1 MNHEY and CDR2 SVGAGI. V lost 6 bases to trimming and J lost 3 bases; unmatched junction nucleotides: 8. The DNA for the CDR3 is TGTGCCAGCAGCACACAGGGGCCTTTCAATCAGCCCCAGCATTTT. It encodes CASSTQGPFNQPQHF.

The V gene is TRBV19, the J gene TRBJ2-1; 10 bases agree with TRBD2. V lost 2 bases, J lost 7 bases, and 11 bases stayed unmatched. CDR3 size: 17 residues. The germline V gene encodes CDR1 LNHDA and CDR2 SQIVND (reference sequence). CDR3 region: CASSISPAGGLVNEQFF. The CDR3, as DNA: TGTGCCAGTAGTATAAGCCCAGCGGGAGGGCTAGTAAATGAGCAGTTCTTC. The full variable domain, completed using reference TRBV19 and TRBJ2-1, is DGGITQSPKYLFRKEGQNVTLSCEQNLNHDAMYWYRQDPGQGLRLIYYSQIVNDFQKGDIAEGYSVSREKKESFPLTVTSAQKNPTAFYLCASSISPAGGLVNEQFFGPGTRLTVL.

V gene TRBV29-1 combines with J gene TRBJ1-2, with D perhaps matching TRBD1 (5 bases). V lost 7 bases and J 4 bases, leaving 16 bases between the germline ends. Germline V gives CDR1 SQVTM, CDR2 ANQGSEA. The CDR3 covers 13 residues. The CDR3 protein is CSGGRGGSYGYTF. CDR3 DNA: TGCAGCGGGGGGAGGGGTGGAAGCTATGGCTACACCTTC.

The V and J genes are TRBV28 and TRBJ1-3; D gene ambiguous. The germline V gene has CDR1 MDHEN and CDR2 SYDVKM. The CDR3 totals 14 residues. Trimming removed 5 bases from V and 0 bases from J, with 8 bases in between. The CDR3, as DNA: TGTGCCAGCAGTCCACAGAGCTCTGGAAACACCATATATTTT. It translates to CASSPQSSGNTIYF.

The chain recombines TRBV10-3 with TRBJ2-5; TRBD1 agrees at 9 bases. This CDR3 is built from 16 residues. The junction had 9 bases not matched to a gene; V was cut back by 5 bases and J by 2 bases. Per germline, CDR1 ENHRY and CDR2 SYGVKD. As DNA, the CDR3 is TGTGCCATCAGTTCGCCGGGACAGGGAGGTCAAGAGACCCAGTACTTC. Amino acid sequence: CAISSPGQGGQETQYF.

The CDR3 loop reads CAISDAGEETQYF. CDR3 coding DNA: TGTGCCATCAGTGATGCGGGGGAAGAGACCCAGTACTTC. This chain links TRBV10-3 with TRBJ2-5; 7 bases line up with TRBD2. The CDR3 consists of 13 residues. Trimming cost V 3 bases and J 3 bases; bases outside gene matches: 1. Germline assignment: CDR1 ENHRY and CDR2 SYGVKD.

Remarks on this clone: Other DNA sequences of this sample code for an identical CDR3. The V and J genes are TRBV6-1 and TRBJ2-7; 7 bases line up with TRBD2. The CDR3 sequence is 15 residues long. V was pared by 0 bases and J by 2 bases, with 4 bases of the junction left unmatched. Germline V gives CDR1 MNHNS, CDR2 SASEGT. The CDR3 protein is CASSEAGLAAYEQYF. The CDR3 nucleotides are TGTGCCAGCAGTGAAGCAGGGCTAGCGGCCTACGAGCAGTACTTC.

The chain recombines TRBV28 with TRBJ2-7; tentatively, D is TRBD1 (6 bases). Germline V gives CDR1 MDHEN, CDR2 SYDVKM. V was clipped by 3 bases and J by 5 bases, with 17 bases between them. There are 15 residues in the CDR3. The CDR3 sequence: CASSFSDDRSDEQYF. The DNA of the CDR3 is TGTGCCAGCAGTTTCAGCGATGACAGGTCGGACGAGCAGTACTTC. The whole variable domain, filled in from reference TRBV28 and TRBJ2-7, reads DVKVTQSSRYLVKRTGEKVFLECVQDMDHENMFWYRQDPGLGLRLIYFSYDVKMKEKGDIPEGYSVSREKKERFSLILESASTNQTSMYLCASSFSDDRSDEQYFGPGTRLTVT.

The CDR3 DNA reads as TGTGCCAGCAGTGAAGAGGGCCGGAGGGTAAGCAATCAGCCCCAGCATTTT. This sequence encodes CASSEEGRRVSNQPQHF. The J gene is TRBJ1-5, the V gene TRBV2, with D unclear. The V gene's germline CDR1 is SNHLY and CDR2 FYNNEI. This CDR3 comprises 17 residues. The ends were cut back, 1 base at V and 1 base at J, with 14 bases in the middle.